These T cell receptor beta chains were read from a single sample in a study of control samples from healthy donors and cancer patients. Sequencing was performed with immunoSEQ multiplex PCR; in TCRdb, only in-frame clones are kept and a portion is missing. The sample has 150,000 to 200,000 clones; 90% are singletons. Material for sequencing was blood. The receptors were gathered from a woman between 50 and 59 years old in good health. The conserved cysteine and the conserved F or W are not part of the CDR3 here. Each record gives: V gene, J gene, CDR3 protein.

V gene: TRBV30; J gene: TRBJ2-3; CDR3 protein: AWSALGMSTDTQY
V gene: TRBV4-3; J gene: TRBJ2-7; CDR3 protein: ASSQDQSSGQY
V gene: TRBV6-5; J gene: TRBJ2-1; CDR3 protein: ASSLLGEQF
V gene: TRBV29-1; J gene: TRBJ1-2; CDR3 protein: SVHDSFYGYT
V gene: TRBV28; J gene: TRBJ1-4; CDR3 protein: ALRGAAEGGEKLF
V gene: TRBV6-1; J gene: TRBJ2-5; CDR3 protein: ASSEALGGRGETQY
V gene: TRBV5-6; J gene: TRBJ1-2; CDR3 protein: ASSSVDRDYGYT
V gene: TRBV5-1; J gene: TRBJ1-3; CDR3 protein: ASSLGPNSGNTIY
V gene: TRBV7-9; J gene: TRBJ1-2; CDR3 protein: ASSLGDRGGYT
V gene: TRBV10-1; J gene: TRBJ1-5; CDR3 protein: ASSQGRGPPMGNQPQH
V gene: TRBV27; J gene: TRBJ1-5; CDR3 protein: ASSPSQTGRYQPQH
V gene: TRBV3-1/TRBV3-2; J gene: TRBJ2-1; CDR3 protein: ASRQQPGQTTNEQF
V gene: TRBV9; J gene: TRBJ2-1; CDR3 protein: ASSVGLAGAQEQF
V gene: TRBV4-1; J gene: TRBJ1-1; CDR3 protein: ASSPDRDRQAF
V gene: TRBV18; J gene: TRBJ1-6; CDR3 protein: ASSPGAGNSPLH
V gene: TRBV23-1; J gene: TRBJ1-5; CDR3 protein: ASSQSVYQSVGNQPQH
V gene: TRBV7-9; J gene: TRBJ1-6; CDR3 protein: ASSPGQSQSPLH
V gene: TRBV6-4; J gene: TRBJ1-5; CDR3 protein: ASSAPQGENSSKQPQH
V gene: TRBV28; J gene: TRBJ1-4; CDR3 protein: ASWRGRVNEKLF
V gene: TRBV6-1; J gene: TRBJ2-5; CDR3 protein: ASSGPGTYRGETQY
V gene: TRBV27; J gene: TRBJ2-1; CDR3 protein: ASSLMPGQGARIINEQF
V gene: TRBV4-1; J gene: TRBJ2-5; CDR3 protein: ASSPAGSGGDQETQY
V gene: TRBV10-3; J gene: TRBJ2-1; CDR3 protein: AISERSAGSSYNEQF
V gene: TRBV7-9; J gene: TRBJ1-6; CDR3 protein: ASSFSGVGYNSPLH
V gene: TRBV5-1; J gene: TRBJ2-2; CDR3 protein: ASKARLAGDTGELF
V gene: TRBV6-5; J gene: TRBJ1-5; CDR3 protein: ASSPSGGNNQPQH
V gene: TRBV5-5; J gene: TRBJ1-1; CDR3 protein: ASSLGENTEAF
V gene: TRBV24-1; J gene: TRBJ2-1; CDR3 protein: AINQGNPDNEQF
V gene: TRBV27; J gene: TRBJ2-7; CDR3 protein: ASSSGDYYEQY
V gene: TRBV11-2; J gene: TRBJ1-1; CDR3 protein: ASSFLANPGAF
V gene: TRBV6-2/TRBV6-3; J gene: TRBJ1-2; CDR3 protein: ASSSRDSRYGYT
V gene: TRBV25-1; J gene: TRBJ1-2; CDR3 protein: ASSETGSRPYGYT
V gene: TRBV7-8; J gene: TRBJ1-1; CDR3 protein: ASSLGRGSEAF
V gene: TRBV4-2; J gene: TRBJ1-4; CDR3 protein: ASSQDIRGENEKLF
V gene: TRBV7-6; J gene: TRBJ2-3; CDR3 protein: ASSGGSSVTSTDTQY
V gene: TRBV11-2; J gene: TRBJ1-5; CDR3 protein: ASSTQGLNQPQH
V gene: TRBV5-1; J gene: TRBJ2-5; CDR3 protein: ASSPHGDQETQY
V gene: TRBV10-3; J gene: TRBJ2-5; CDR3 protein: AISEPAGGQETQY
V gene: TRBV7-8; J gene: TRBJ2-7; CDR3 protein: ASALGGGREQY
V gene: TRBV28; J gene: TRBJ1-4; CDR3 protein: ATTDRGRDEKLF
V gene: TRBV19; J gene: TRBJ1-2; CDR3 protein: ASEQGNSNYGYT
V gene: TRBV9; J gene: TRBJ2-3; CDR3 protein: ASSVYPSVPSTDTQY
V gene: TRBV12-3/TRBV12-4; J gene: TRBJ2-5; CDR3 protein: ASSLRQTQY
V gene: TRBV30; J gene: TRBJ2-1; CDR3 protein: AWSVRTSGRRGEQF
V gene: TRBV7-9; J gene: TRBJ2-5; CDR3 protein: ASSQMAQPSETQY
V gene: TRBV7-2; J gene: TRBJ2-7; CDR3 protein: ASSLNNRGRGEQY
V gene: TRBV5-1; J gene: TRBJ1-4; CDR3 protein: ASSLEYGTNEKLF
V gene: TRBV24-1; J gene: TRBJ2-5; CDR3 protein: ATSDHQIGQGGETQY
V gene: TRBV14; J gene: TRBJ1-1; CDR3 protein: ASSQLPTGATEAF
V gene: TRBV7-2; J gene: TRBJ1-5; CDR3 protein: ASSLVGDHSNQPQH
V gene: TRBV7-6; J gene: TRBJ1-1; CDR3 protein: ASSLEQENTEAF
V gene: TRBV11-2; J gene: TRBJ2-3; CDR3 protein: ASSLDRGGDTQY
V gene: TRBV9; J gene: TRBJ1-6; CDR3 protein: ASREGVDNSPLH
V gene: TRBV6-2/TRBV6-3; J gene: TRBJ2-6; CDR3 protein: ASSYEGQGVSGANVLT
V gene: TRBV9; J gene: TRBJ2-3; CDR3 protein: ASSVSAQSTDTQY
V gene: TRBV7-9; J gene: TRBJ1-2; CDR3 protein: ASSSLGQGTEQYGYT
V gene: TRBV5-6; J gene: TRBJ2-2; CDR3 protein: ASSLANTGAGELF
V gene: TRBV3-1/TRBV3-2; J gene: TRBJ1-1; CDR3 protein: ASSQGPGWVTEAF